This T cell receptor beta chain was sequenced during a study of beta chain features in type 1 diabetes. Since all of the isolated RNA was reverse transcribed, expressed TCRB transcripts were what got sequenced. Some clones are missing from TCRdb's copy, which holds only in-frame ones; the method was immunoSEQ multiplex PCR. The profile shows some 150,000 clones, about 50% of them singletons. This clone was counted a few times. Germline CDR1 SGHVS, CDR2 FNYEAQ. CDR3 length: 17 amino acids. The V end lost 1 base, the J end lost 0 bases, and 14 bases lay between the germline ends. This clonotype originated in a man aged 18 to 29 in good health. The V and J genes are TRBV7-6 and TRBJ2-3; D possibly corresponds to TRBD2 (6 bases). The specimen sequenced was Tregs from blood. CDR3 nucleotides: TGTGCCAGCAGCTTAGAAGGGACTGTTACTAGCACAGATACGCAGTATTTT. Its translation is CASSLEGTVTSTDTQYF.